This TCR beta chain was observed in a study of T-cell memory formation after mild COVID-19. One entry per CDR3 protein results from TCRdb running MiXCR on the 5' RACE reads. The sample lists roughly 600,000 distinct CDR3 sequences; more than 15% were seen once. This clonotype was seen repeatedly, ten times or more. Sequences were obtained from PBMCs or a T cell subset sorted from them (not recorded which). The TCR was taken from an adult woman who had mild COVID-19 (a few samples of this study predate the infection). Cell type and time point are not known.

The CDR3 loop reads CASSLAGGDYEQYF. DNA for the CDR3: TGTGCCAGCAGTTTAGCGGGCGGGGACTACGAGCAGTACTTC. The chain recombines TRBV12-3 or TRBV12-4 with TRBJ2-7, with D maybe TRBD2 (6 bases). This CDR3 contains 14 residues. The ends were cut back, 0 bases at V and 3 bases at J, with 9 bases in the middle.